The 28 T cell receptor beta chains listed next were all sequenced from one sample in a study of cytotoxic CD8 clonotypes in ibrutinib-treated CLL. Using immunoSEQ multiplex PCR, the repertoire was profiled, and TCRdb retains in-frame clones only, with some absent. The table lists 12,000 or so clones, roughly 60% of them singletons, with about 25% in the top ten. Sample: PBMCs, taken before ibrutinib treatment. All receptors derive from a human donor with chronic lymphocytic leukemia.

V usage is TRBV7-2 and J usage is TRBJ2-5; 7 bases map to TRBD2. V was pared by 5 bases and J by 1 base, with 7 bases of the junction left unmatched. CDR1 and CDR2 (germline): SGHTA, FQGNSA. There are 15 residues in the CDR3. The CDR3 DNA reads as TGTGCCAGCAGCCCCCTCTGGGGGGGCCAAGAGACCCAGTACTTC. It encodes CASSPLWGGQETQYF.

V usage is TRBV2 and J usage is TRBJ1-2; unclear D gene. CDR3 length equals 14 residues. Germline CDR1 and CDR2: SNHLY and FYNNEI. The V gene lost 3 bases and the J gene lost 4 bases, with 12 bases spanning the gap. DNA for the CDR3: TGTGCCAGCAGTGAGCGGCTGGGCCCCTATGGCTACACCTTC. It yields the protein CASSERLGPYGYTF.

The chain is built from TRBV28 and TRBJ2-7; 9 bases align to TRBD1. The germline CDR1 and CDR2 sequences are MDHEN and SYDVKM. The ends lost 5 bases at V and 3 bases at J; junction bases unmatched: 11. The CDR3 sequence is 16 residues long. The CDR3 protein is CASSPGTGSALYEQYF. As DNA, the CDR3 is TGTGCCAGCAGTCCTGGGACAGGGAGCGCTCTCTACGAGCAGTACTTC.

The chain carries TRBV2 and TRBJ1-4, with D possibly TRBD1 on 6 matching bases. The CDR3 is 14 amino acids. CDR1 and CDR2 (germline): SNHLY, FYNNEI. CDR3 nucleotide sequence: TGTGCTACCCATAGACAGGCACTTAATGAAAAACTGTTTTTT. Translating gives CATHRQALNEKLFF.

The chain recombines TRBV5-6 with TRBJ2-7; TRBD1 agrees at 7 bases. The germline V gene has CDR1 SGHDT and CDR2 YYEEEE. This CDR3 is 17 amino acids long. With V trimmed by 5 bases and J by 1 base, 15 bases remained unmatched. The CDR3 region is CASSFDRVARGSYEQYF. The CDR3 nucleotides read TGTGCCAGCAGTTTTGACAGGGTTGCGAGGGGGTCCTACGAGCAGTACTTC.

This chain links TRBV6-6 with TRBJ1-3; 8 bases match TRBD1. The CDR3 contains 15 residues. The V segment lost 0 bases and the J segment 8 bases; nucleotides outside the gene matches: 6. Germline CDR1 reads MNHNY; CDR2 reads SVGAGI (reference sequence). The CDR3 region is CASSYSQGAGDTIYF. DNA for the CDR3: TGTGCCAGCAGTTACTCCCAGGGGGCCGGGGACACCATATATTTT.

This sequence joins TRBV10-1 and TRBJ2-5, with D maybe TRBD1 (5 bases). CDR3 length: 13 amino acids. Germline V gene lookup returns CDR1 WNHNN and CDR2 SYGVQD (reference sequence). V was trimmed by 4 bases and J by 5 bases, leaving 11 bases between them. The CDR3 nucleotides read TGCGCCAGCAGTGGTAGCAGGGTCGAGACCCAGTACTTC. Translating it yields CASSGSRVETQYF.

The V gene is TRBV11-2, the J gene TRBJ1-2, with a weak D call TRBD1 (5 bases). CDR3 size: 14 residues. The ends were cut back, 5 bases at V and 3 bases at J, with 13 bases in the middle. Per germline, CDR1 SGHAT and CDR2 FQNNGV. The CDR3 DNA is TGTGCCAGCAGCCCAGATTGGGGGGACTATGGCTACACCTTC. Its protein is CASSPDWGDYGYTF.

This clone occurred a few times. The chain is built from TRBV6-1 and TRBJ2-1, with TRBD2 matching 13 bases. The V segment lost 4 bases and the J segment 9 bases; nucleotides outside the gene matches: 9. Germline values: CDR1 MNHNS, CDR2 SASEGT. The length of the CDR3 is 16 residues. The CDR3 reads CASSVPLAGGPGEQFF. The DNA for the CDR3 is TGTGCCAGCAGTGTTCCACTAGCGGGGGGGCCGGGTGAGCAGTTCTTC.

The J gene is TRBJ1-4, the V gene TRBV5-1; 7 bases align to TRBD1. Germline V gene sequence: CDR1 SGHRS, CDR2 YFSETQ. V dropped 6 bases and J dropped 4; count of bases not matched to a gene: 9. The CDR3 is 15 residues long. The CDR3 spells CASNQGTAYNEKLFF. The CDR3, as DNA: TGCGCCAGCAACCAAGGGACAGCTTATAATGAAAAACTGTTTTTT.

CDR3 residues: CASSQERGPHYNEQFF. The DNA of the CDR3 is TGTGCCAGCAGCCAAGAACGGGGACCCCACTACAATGAGCAGTTCTTC. The chain is built from TRBV14 and TRBJ2-1; D could derive from TRBD1 or TRBD2 (5 bases each). The V end was cut by 0 bases, the J end by 3 bases, with 12 bases between. This CDR3 is 16 amino acids long. From germline, CDR1 is SGHDN and CDR2 FVKESK.

This clone was observed once. This rearrangement joins TRBV6-5 to TRBJ2-2, with a possible D match to TRBD2 (6 bases). Germline-derived CDR1 and CDR2 are MNHEY and SVGAGI. The V end was cut by 7 bases, the J end by 4 bases, with 16 bases between. The CDR3 totals 15 residues. CDR3 protein: CASTYSGHLTGELFF. CDR3 nucleotides: TGTGCCAGCACCTACAGCGGGCATCTCACCGGGGAGCTGTTTTTT.

V and J are TRBV4-2 and TRBJ1-2; D unresolved. The CDR3 totals 13 residues. V dropped 0 bases and J dropped 6 bases, with 8 bases sitting between them. Germline V gives CDR1 LGHNA, CDR2 YNFKEQ. CDR3 nucleotide sequence: TGTGCCAGCAGCCAAGATTACGGGGATGGCTACACCTTC. Protein: CASSQDYGDGYTF.

This clone was seen once. The CDR3 loop is CASSSAYEQYF. CDR3 in DNA: TGCGCCAGCAGCTCAGCCTACGAGCAGTACTTC. The gene calls are TRBV5-1 and TRBJ2-7; D is unresolved. Per the germline V gene, CDR1 is SGHRS and CDR2 is YFSETQ. The V end was cut by 3 bases, the J end by 2 bases, with 3 bases between. The CDR3 extends over 11 amino acids.

This clone came up a few times. The rearrangement uses TRBV18 and TRBJ1-4; TRBD1 aligns across 9 bases. CDR1 and CDR2 (germline): KGHSH, LQKENI. V gave up 6 bases and J gave up 7 bases; unmatched junction bases: 3. This CDR3 is 13 amino acids long. The CDR3 reads CASSPGQGEKLFF. Written as DNA, the CDR3 is TGTGCCAGCTCTCCGGGACAGGGTGAAAAACTGTTTTTT.

The V call is TRBV29-1, the J call TRBJ2-7; 7 positions agree with TRBD1. Looked up from germline, CDR1 is SQVTM and CDR2 is ANQGSEA. This CDR3 comprises 13 residues. With 8 bases clipped from V and 7 bases from J, the junction kept 14 bases outside the gene matches. CDR3 protein: CSFHSGTEREQYF. As DNA, the CDR3 is TGCAGCTTCCACTCCGGGACAGAAAGAGAGCAGTACTTC.

The chain is built from TRBV4-1 and TRBJ2-7, with 12 nucleotides matching TRBD2. The CDR3 has 17 amino acids. V shed 0 bases and J 5 bases; nucleotides not matched to a gene: 8. Germline V lookup: CDR1 MGHRA, CDR2 YSYEKL. This CDR3 is CASSQERRLAGVDEQYF. The DNA of the CDR3 is TGCGCCAGCAGCCAAGAGAGGCGACTAGCGGGGGTTGACGAGCAGTACTTC.

The chain combines TRBV11-2 with TRBJ2-5, with TRBD2 identical over 12 bases. Unmatched junction bases numbered 8, after V lost 4 bases and J lost 5 bases. Germline CDR1 SGHAT, CDR2 FQNNGV. The CDR3 spans 16 residues. CDR3 in DNA: TGTGCCAGCAGCTCTCTAGCGGGGGGGCTGTTGGAGACCCAGTACTTC. It is translated as CASSSLAGGLLETQYF.

This sequence joins TRBV11-3 and TRBJ1-5; D perhaps matches TRBD1 (5 bases). The V end was cut by 3 bases, the J end by 4 bases, with 19 bases between. The CDR3 totals 17 residues. The germline V gene encodes CDR1 SGHNT and CDR2 YENEEA. The DNA of the CDR3 is TGTGCCAGCAGCTTGGGTCCCAGGGTAGGTCGAAATCAGCCCCAGCATTTT. As protein: CASSLGPRVGRNQPQHF.

This clone occurred a few times. The gene calls are TRBV7-2 and TRBJ2-2, with 11 bases identical to TRBD2. Germline V gene sequence: CDR1 SGHTA, CDR2 FQGNSA. The CDR3 is 18 amino acids. J was trimmed by 0 bases and V by 5 bases; bases with no gene match: 8. The DNA for the CDR3 is TGTGCCAGCAGCCCCAGACTAGCGGGGTTCGCGAACACCGGGGAGCTGTTTTTT. Its translation is CASSPRLAGFANTGELFF.

This clone appeared a few times. The junction does not match germline at one end; this may be a read error. The CDR3 DNA reads TGTGCTAGCAGCTCCCAGCGAGGCAATGAGCAGTTCTTC. It specifies CASSSQRGNEQFF. V gene TRBV7-7 combines with J gene TRBJ2-1, with D hard to call. The CDR3 spans 13 residues. Germline lookup yields CDR1 SSHAT and CDR2 FNYEAQ (reference sequence).

J is TRBJ2-7 and V is TRBV6-5; D is unclear. The CDR3 sequence is 13 residues long. With 4 bases removed from V and 5 bases from J, the gap between germline ends came to 12 bases. From germline, CDR1 is MNHEY and CDR2 SVGAGI. CDR3 in DNA: TGTGCCAGCAGTTTCCCCGGAAGGGACGAGCAGTACTTC. Translating gives CASSFPGRDEQYF.

V and J are TRBV27 and TRBJ1-2; D is uncertain. Deletions cut 5 bases from V and 2 bases from J, with 15 bases between. The germline gives CDR1 MNHEY, CDR2 SMNVEV (reference sequence). The CDR3 is 15 residues long. CDR3 protein: CASSPRGGINYGYTF. The CDR3 coding sequence is TGTGCCAGCAGTCCCCGGGGAGGGATCAACTATGGCTACACCTTC.

The rearrangement joins TRBV25-1 to TRBJ1-2; 8 positions match TRBD1. The CDR3 spans 15 residues. The ends lost 6 bases at V and 5 bases at J; junction bases unmatched: 11. Germline CDR1 MGHDK, CDR2 SYGVNS. CDR3 sequence: CASRDHGTGEYGYTF. The CDR3 DNA reads as TGTGCCAGCAGGGACCACGGGACAGGCGAATATGGCTACACCTTC.

The gene calls are TRBV11-2 and TRBJ2-7; no clear D. This CDR3 has 14 residues. The ends were cut back, 6 bases at V and 4 bases at J, with 16 bases in the middle. Germline V gene sequence: CDR1 SGHAT, CDR2 FQNNGV. The chain's CDR3 is CASSELYLGYEQYF. CDR3 coding DNA: TGTGCCAGCAGTGAACTGTACCTGGGTTACGAGCAGTACTTC.

V is TRBV19 and J is TRBJ2-7, with TRBD1 as a possible D gene (6 bases). V was trimmed by 3 bases and J by 0 bases, leaving 12 bases between them. This CDR3 comprises 15 residues. Germline loops: CDR1 LNHDA, CDR2 SQIVND (reference sequence). CDR3: CASSIGQRDSYEQYF. DNA of the CDR3: TGTGCCAGTAGTATCGGACAGCGAGACTCCTACGAGCAGTACTTC.

This rearrangement joins TRBV5-1 to TRBJ1-1, with D tentatively TRBD1 (5 bases). Germline lookup yields CDR1 SGHRS and CDR2 YFSETQ. Trimming shortened V by 4 bases and J by 3 bases, and 13 bases separated the two germline ends. The CDR3 is 14 residues long. CDR3: CASSRPGGDTEAFF. CDR3 coding DNA: TGCGCCAGCAGCCGACCGGGAGGGGACACTGAAGCTTTCTTT.

In this sample, this clone turned up a few times. V and J are TRBV27 and TRBJ1-4; D gene unclear. CDR1 and CDR2 from the germline V gene are MNHEY and SMNVEV (reference sequence). The CDR3 length is 15 residues. Trimming stripped 3 bases from V and 1 base from J, with 9 bases between. CDR3 amino acids: CASSFSDLTNEKLFF. DNA for the CDR3: TGTGCCAGCAGTTTTAGCGACTTAACTAATGAAAAACTGTTTTTT.